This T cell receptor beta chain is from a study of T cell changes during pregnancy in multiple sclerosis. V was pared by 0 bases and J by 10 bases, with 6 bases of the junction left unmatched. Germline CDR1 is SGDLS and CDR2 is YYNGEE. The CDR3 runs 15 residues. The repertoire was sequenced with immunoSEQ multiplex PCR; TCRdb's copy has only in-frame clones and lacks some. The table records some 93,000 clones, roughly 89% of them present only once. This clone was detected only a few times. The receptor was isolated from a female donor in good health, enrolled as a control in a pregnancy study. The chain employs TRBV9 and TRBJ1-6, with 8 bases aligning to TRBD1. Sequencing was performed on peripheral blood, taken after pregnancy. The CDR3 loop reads CASSVGTGSSSPLHF. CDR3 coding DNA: TGTGCCAGCAGCGTAGGGACAGGGTCGTCATCACCCCTCCACTTT.